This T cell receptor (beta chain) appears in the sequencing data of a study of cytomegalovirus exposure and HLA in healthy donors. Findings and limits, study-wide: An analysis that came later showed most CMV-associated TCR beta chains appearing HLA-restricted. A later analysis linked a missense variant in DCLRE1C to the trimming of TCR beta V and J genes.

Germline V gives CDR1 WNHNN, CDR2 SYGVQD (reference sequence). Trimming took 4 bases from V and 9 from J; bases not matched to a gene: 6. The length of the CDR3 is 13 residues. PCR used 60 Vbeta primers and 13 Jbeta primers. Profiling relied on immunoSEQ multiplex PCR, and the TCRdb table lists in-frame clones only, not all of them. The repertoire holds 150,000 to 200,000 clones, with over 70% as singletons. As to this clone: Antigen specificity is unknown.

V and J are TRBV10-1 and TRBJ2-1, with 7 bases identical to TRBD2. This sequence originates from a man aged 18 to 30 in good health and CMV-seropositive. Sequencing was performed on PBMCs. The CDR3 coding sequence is TGCGCCAGCAGTGGAAGCGGGACGGGTGAGCAGTTCTTC. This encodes CASSGSGTGEQFF.